What follows are 20 T cell receptor beta chains derived from one specimen sequenced in a study of cytomegalovirus exposure and HLA in healthy donors. PCR involved 60 Vbeta and 13 Jbeta primers. Sequencing used immunoSEQ multiplex PCR; TCRdb keeps in-frame clones, though not all of them. The repertoire holds approximately 150,000 clones, with around two thirds as singletons. Specimen: PBMCs. These receptor sequences come from a man in his thirties or forties in good health and CMV-seropositive.

The chain joins TRBV5-6 to TRBJ1-1; D remains unclear. Germline assignment: CDR1 SGHDT and CDR2 YYEEEE. V lost 4 bases to trimming and J lost 0 bases, with 10 bases between them. The CDR3 consists of 14 residues. The CDR3 loop is CASSLLGLNTEAFF. The CDR3 DNA sequence: TGTGCCAGCAGCCTCCTAGGCTTGAACACTGAAGCTTTCTTT.

The chain carries TRBV2 and TRBJ1-1, with 7 bases lining up with TRBD1. The CDR3 length is 14 residues. With V trimmed by 6 bases and J by 2 bases, 6 bases remained unmatched. The V gene's germline CDR1 is SNHLY and CDR2 FYNNEI. CDR3 protein: CASRVTGVNTEAFF. CDR3 sequence (DNA): TGTGCCAGCAGGGTTACAGGGGTAAACACTGAAGCTTTCTTT. The whole variable domain, remainder taken from reference TRBV2 and TRBJ1-1, is EPEVTQTPSHQVTQMGQEVILRCVPISNHLYFYWYRQILGQKVEFLVSFYNNEISEKSEIFDDQFSVERPDGSNFTLKIRSTKLEDSAMYFCASRVTGVNTEAFFGQGTRLTVV.

This chain connects TRBV5-4 to TRBJ1-5; no definite D call. The CDR3 extends over 15 amino acids. Germline loops: CDR1 SGHNT, CDR2 YYREEE (reference sequence). The V end was cut by 0 bases, the J end by 4 bases, with 11 bases between. The CDR3 loop reads CASSLGGKPNQPQHF. The CDR3 nucleotides are TGTGCCAGCAGCTTGGGAGGGAAGCCGAATCAGCCCCAGCATTTT.

This clone was picked up one time. V is TRBV6-9 and J is TRBJ1-1, with D perhaps TRBD1 (6 bases). Germline V gene lookup returns CDR1 MNHGY and CDR2 SVAAGI. CDR3 length equals 15 residues. Trimming stripped 10 bases from V and 2 bases from J, with 20 bases between. CDR3 loop: CAILGPGQINTEAFF. Written as DNA, the CDR3 is TGTGCCATCCTTGGCCCGGGACAAATAAACACTGAAGCTTTCTTT.

In its sample, this clone was seen a few times. The chain has TRBV5-1 and TRBJ1-1, with D unresolved. V was pared by 3 bases and J by 3 bases, with 15 bases between. The CDR3 is made up of 15 amino acids. Germline-derived CDR1 and CDR2 are SGHRS and YFSETQ. The CDR3 spells CASSYRETSYTEAFF. CDR3 DNA: TGCGCCAGCAGCTACCGGGAGACTAGCTACACTGAAGCTTTCTTT.

This clone occurred a few times. The V gene is TRBV30, the J gene TRBJ1-6; D unresolved. The CDR3 has 8 residues. V gave up 2 bases and J gave up 17 bases, with 4 bases separating them. The germline V gene encodes CDR1 GTSNPN and CDR2 SVGIG (reference sequence). CDR3 protein: CAWSPFHF. The CDR3, as DNA: TGTGCCTGGAGTCCCTTCCACTTT.

This clone has only a few counts. The CDR3 protein is CARRCGGSISQPQHF. The CDR3 DNA reads TGCGCCAGGAGATGTGGAGGGTCGATAAGTCAGCCCCAGCATTTT. The V call is TRBV10-1, the J call TRBJ1-5; D gene ambiguous. The germline V and J ends were trimmed by 9 bases and 6 bases, with 21 bases remaining between them. This CDR3 has 15 residues. Germline V lookup: CDR1 WNHNN, CDR2 SYGVQD (reference sequence).

V is TRBV12-5 and J is TRBJ1-6; the match to TRBD1 covers 8 bases. The germline gives CDR1 LGHNT, CDR2 FRNRAP. The V gene end was trimmed by 6 bases and the J gene end by 10 bases; junction bases not matched to a gene: 2. This CDR3 has 12 residues. CDR3 in DNA: TGTGCTAGTGGCAGGGGGCGATCACCCCTCCACTTT. It is translated as CASGRGRSPLHF.

The rearrangement links TRBV25-1 to TRBJ2-3; TRBD1 matches 7 bases. Germline V gene lookup returns CDR1 MGHDK and CDR2 SYGVNS. CDR3 size: 13 residues. The junction had 7 bases not matched to a gene; V was cut back by 5 bases and J by 8 bases. CDR3 sequence (DNA): TGTGCCAGCAGTTTCACAGGGGCAGGTACGCAGTATTTT. This translates into CASSFTGAGTQYF.

The chain is built from TRBV4-1 and TRBJ2-5, with 7 bases that match TRBD1. Looked up from germline, CDR1 is MGHRA and CDR2 is YSYEKL. V gave up 1 base and J gave up 0 bases; unmatched junction bases: 5. The CDR3 runs to 16 residues. The CDR3 DNA reads TGCGCCAGCAGCCAAGCTCTTGGACAGGACCAAGAGACCCAGTACTTC. Its protein is CASSQALGQDQETQYF.

In this sample, this clone turned up a few times. The gene calls are TRBV2 and TRBJ1-1; D gene ambiguous. Trimming pared 0 bases from V and 0 bases from J, leaving 2 bases between. CDR1 is SNHLY, CDR2 FYNNEI, per germline. The CDR3 extends over 13 amino acids. For the CDR3, the DNA is TGTGCCAGCAGTGAAGCCTTGAACACTGAAGCTTTCTTT. It translates to CASSEALNTEAFF.

The chain recombines TRBV9 with TRBJ1-2; the match to TRBD1 covers 7 bases. Germline lookup yields CDR1 SGDLS and CDR2 YYNGEE. The CDR3 totals 17 residues. Losses at the gene ends were 3 bases for V and 4 bases for J; bases not matched to a gene: 15. CDR3 protein: CASSADYGGQSFYGYTF. For the CDR3, the DNA is TGTGCCAGCAGCGCTGATTACGGGGGACAGAGCTTCTATGGCTACACCTTC. Combining the CDR3 with reference TRBV9 and TRBJ1-2 gives the whole variable domain DSGVTQTPKHLITATGQRVTLRCSPRSGDLSVYWYQQSLDQGLQFLIQYYNGEERAKGNILERFSAQQFPDLHSELNLSSLELGDSALYFCASSADYGGQSFYGYTFGSGTRLTVV.

This clone was found once. This chain links TRBV28 with TRBJ2-6; TRBD2 matches at 7 bases. In germline, CDR1 is MDHEN, CDR2 SYDVKM. The V segment lost 4 bases and the J segment 0 bases; nucleotides outside the gene matches: 6. The CDR3 runs to 17 residues. The CDR3: CASSSPSGGSGANVLTF. The CDR3 coding sequence is TGTGCCAGCAGTTCACCCTCGGGGGGCTCTGGGGCCAACGTCCTGACTTTC.

This clone was detected only once. The rearrangement uses TRBV7-9 and TRBJ1-1; D unresolved. The V gene's germline CDR1 is SEHNR and CDR2 FQNEAQ (reference sequence). V lost 5 bases and J lost 3, with 16 bases in between. This CDR3 comprises 15 residues. The CDR3: CASSPVGSRYTEAFF. The CDR3 DNA reads TGTGCCAGCAGCCCCGTCGGGTCTAGGTACACTGAAGCTTTCTTT.

The chain is built from TRBV5-6 and TRBJ2-7; no clear D gene. V lost 3 bases and J 4 bases, leaving 20 bases between the germline ends. The CDR3 runs 16 residues. The V gene's germline CDR1 is SGHDT and CDR2 YYEEEE. The CDR3 spells CASSSTPSSESYEQYF. In nucleotides, the CDR3 is TGTGCCAGCAGCTCAACCCCCTCTTCGGAGAGTTACGAGCAGTACTTC.

This clone was seen only a few times. This chain joins TRBV6-1 and TRBJ2-5; the match to TRBD1 covers 8 bases. This CDR3 comprises 15 residues. The germline V gene has CDR1 MNHNS and CDR2 SASEGT. With V trimmed by 6 bases and J by 5 bases, 11 bases remained unmatched. In DNA, the CDR3 is TGTGCCAGCAGCCGACGACAGGGGATACGCGAGACCCAGTACTTC. Translating gives CASSRRQGIRETQYF.

The rearrangement links TRBV6-5 to TRBJ2-7, with D perhaps matching TRBD2 (5 bases). The CDR3 has 14 residues. Trimming took off 5 bases at V and 0 bases at J, with 11 bases between the two ends. Germline values: CDR1 MNHEY, CDR2 SVGAGI. This chain's CDR3 is CASSRRGDSYEQYF. Written as DNA, the CDR3 is TGTGCCAGCAGTCGACGGGGAGACTCCTACGAGCAGTACTTC.

J is TRBJ2-3 and V is TRBV4-2, with no clear D. CDR1 is LGHNA, CDR2 YNFKEQ, per germline. Trimming cost V 1 base and J 0 bases, with 8 bases left between them. The CDR3 sequence is 15 residues long. CDR3 DNA: TGTGCCAGCAGCCAAGGGGCTTCTAGCACAGATACGCAGTATTTT. Its translation: CASSQGASSTDTQYF.

In nucleotides, the CDR3 is TGTGCCAGCCGAACAGGGGGGTTTGAAGCTTTCTTT. Protein: CASRTGGFEAFF. The V call is TRBV11-3, the J call TRBJ1-1; 8 bases match TRBD1. Germline values: CDR1 SGHNT, CDR2 YENEEA. The V gene end was trimmed by 8 bases and the J gene end by 7 bases; junction bases not matched to a gene: 6. CDR3 length equals 12 residues.

The genes are TRBV2 and TRBJ1-2; tentatively, D is TRBD1 (6 bases). The ends were cut back, 7 bases at V and 4 bases at J, with 19 bases in the middle. The CDR3 runs 15 residues. Germline CDR1 reads SNHLY; CDR2 reads FYNNEI. The CDR3 DNA is TGTGCCAGCACTCTCACAGGGCCTAGGATCTATGGCTACACCTTC. Its translation is CASTLTGPRIYGYTF.